What follows are 6 T cell receptor beta chains derived from one specimen sequenced in a study of blood T cell repertoires in COVID-19. Measured with immunoSEQ multiplex PCR; TCRdb has only the in-frame clones, and not every one. The data hold some 200,000 clones, with 85% to 90% observed a single time. Sequenced material: peripheral blood. The receptors stem from an elderly man with acute or convalescent COVID-19.

Here the CDR3 reads CASSPGLPGNEQFF. DNA for the CDR3: TGTGCCAGCAGCCCGGGACTCCCCGGGAATGAGCAGTTCTTC. The chain couples TRBV11-3 to TRBJ2-1; D may be TRBD2 (6 bases). The V gene's germline CDR1 is SGHNT and CDR2 YENEEA. This CDR3 comprises 14 residues. The V and J ends lost 5 bases and 7 bases respectively, with 15 bases between them.

V is TRBV7-6 and J is TRBJ2-3; 9 positions match TRBD2. Looked up from germline, CDR1 is SGHVS and CDR2 is FNYEAQ. This CDR3 spans 17 amino acids. The ends lost 5 bases at V and 5 bases at J; junction bases unmatched: 14. This chain's CDR3 is CASSPFLIAGVGDTQYF. CDR3 DNA sequence: TGTGCCAGCAGCCCCTTCCTCATAGCGGGAGTGGGAGATACGCAGTATTTT.

The CDR3 spells CASSLLAAGTGNEQFF. Here the CDR3 DNA reads TGCGCCAGCAGCTTGTTAGCGGCGGGGACGGGCAATGAGCAGTTCTTC. The chain recombines TRBV5-1 with TRBJ2-1; D may be TRBD2 (6 bases). Germline CDR1 reads SGHRS; CDR2 reads YFSETQ. The CDR3 consists of 16 residues. Trimming took off 1 base at V and 6 bases at J, with 17 bases between the two ends.

This chain connects TRBV20-1 to TRBJ2-7, with D perhaps TRBD2 (5 bases). Trimming took off 3 bases at V and 6 bases at J, with 12 bases between the two ends. CDR1 and CDR2 from the germline V gene are DFQATT and SNEGSKA (reference sequence). This CDR3 has 12 amino acids. CDR3 bases: TGCAGTGCTAGTGAACTAGTCGGCGAGCAGTACTTC. Protein product: CSASELVGEQYF.

The chain combines TRBV14 with TRBJ2-3, with D uncertain. The V gene's germline CDR1 is SGHDN and CDR2 FVKESK. The CDR3 runs to 13 residues. Trimming cost V 0 bases and J 6 bases, with 7 bases left between them. The CDR3 nucleotides read TGTGCCAGCAGCCAAGATTGGGCTGATACGCAGTATTTT. This sequence encodes CASSQDWADTQYF.

J is TRBJ1-1 and V is TRBV4-2; the D is unclear. The length of the CDR3 is 14 residues. Looked up from germline, CDR1 is LGHNA and CDR2 is YNFKEQ. V lost 1 base to trimming and J lost 6 bases, with 12 bases between them. CDR3 sequence reads: CASSQGTVEAEAFF. The CDR3 DNA follows: TGTGCCAGCAGCCAAGGTACGGTTGAGGCTGAAGCTTTCTTT.